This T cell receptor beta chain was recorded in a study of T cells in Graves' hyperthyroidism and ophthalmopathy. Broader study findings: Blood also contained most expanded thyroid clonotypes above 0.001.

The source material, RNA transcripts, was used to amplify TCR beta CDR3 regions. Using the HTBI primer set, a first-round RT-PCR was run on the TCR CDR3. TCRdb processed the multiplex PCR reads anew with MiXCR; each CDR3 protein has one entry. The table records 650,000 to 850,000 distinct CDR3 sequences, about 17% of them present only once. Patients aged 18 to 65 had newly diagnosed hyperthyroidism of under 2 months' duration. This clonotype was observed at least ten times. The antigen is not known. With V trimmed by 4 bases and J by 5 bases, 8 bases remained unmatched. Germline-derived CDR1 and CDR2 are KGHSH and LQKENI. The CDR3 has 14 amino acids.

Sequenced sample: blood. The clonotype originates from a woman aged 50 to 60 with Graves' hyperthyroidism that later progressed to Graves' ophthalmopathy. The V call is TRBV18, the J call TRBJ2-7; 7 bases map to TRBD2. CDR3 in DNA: TGTGCCAGCTCACTGCGACTAGCAAACCACGAGCAGTACTTC. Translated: CASSLRLANHEQYF.